A single sample is the source of the 29 T cell receptor beta chains below, sequenced in a study of tumor T cells in aggressive B-cell lymphoma. Repertoires were generated with immunoSEQ multiplex PCR, while TCRdb's copy carries only in-frame clones and drops some. The table has fewer than 1,500 clones, around 86% seen once. Sequenced material: tumor tissue. The receptor set was obtained from an adult with diffuse large B cell lymphoma.

V and J are TRBV27 and TRBJ2-6; no firm D call. The CDR3 contains 15 residues. V gave up 2 bases and J gave up 4 bases, with 9 bases separating them. From germline, CDR1 is MNHEY and CDR2 SMNVEV (reference sequence). CDR3 sequence: CASSLRVYGANVLTF. Written as DNA, the CDR3 is TGTGCCAGCAGTTTACGGGTTTACGGGGCCAACGTCCTGACTTTC.

The V call is TRBV7-2, the J call TRBJ2-2; 8 bases fit TRBD2. Trimming took 6 bases from V and 5 from J; bases not matched to a gene: 5. The germline gives CDR1 SGHTA, CDR2 FQGNSA. This CDR3 is built from 14 residues. Here the CDR3 DNA reads TGTGCCAGCAGTCCCTTAGCGGGAACCGGGGAGCTGTTTTTT. This codes for CASSPLAGTGELFF.

The chain recombines TRBV11-3 with TRBJ2-1; the D gene is possibly TRBD1 (6 bases). The CDR3 totals 15 residues. Trimming cost V 5 bases and J 4 bases, with 15 bases left between them. The germline V gene encodes CDR1 SGHNT and CDR2 YENEEA. The CDR3 region is CASSNRDTEYNEQFF. The CDR3 DNA follows: TGTGCCAGCAGCAACCGGGACACTGAATACAATGAGCAGTTCTTC. Together with reference TRBV11-3 and TRBJ2-1, the CDR3 gives the full variable domain: EAGVVQSPRYKIIEKKQPVAFWCNPISGHNTLYWYLQNLGQGPELLIRYENEEAVDDSQLPKDRFSAERLKGVDSTLKIQPAELGDSAVYLCASSNRDTEYNEQFFGPGTRLTVL.

The chain recombines TRBV7-9 with TRBJ1-1, with a weak D call TRBD1 (5 bases). Trimming stripped 6 bases from V and 4 bases from J, with 15 bases between. Germline V gene sequence: CDR1 SEHNR, CDR2 FQNEAQ (reference sequence). This CDR3 has 14 residues. This CDR3 reads CASRGGVLGTEAFF. In nucleotides, the CDR3 is TGTGCCAGCAGGGGAGGGGTCCTGGGCACTGAAGCTTTCTTT.

The V gene is TRBV7-9, the J gene TRBJ2-2; 8 bases align to TRBD1. Germline lookup yields CDR1 SEHNR and CDR2 FQNEAQ (reference sequence). The CDR3 sequence is 13 residues long. V was pared by 9 bases and J by 4 bases, with 4 bases of the junction left unmatched. CDR3 loop: CARGQGFTGELFF. The CDR3 DNA is TGTGCCAGAGGACAGGGCTTCACCGGGGAGCTGTTTTTT.

A note on this clone: The junction differs from germline at one of its ends, possibly a read error. V usage is TRBV27 and J usage is TRBJ1-2; 7 positions agree with TRBD1. The CDR3 totals 13 residues. Germline V gives CDR1 MNHEY, CDR2 SMNVEV (reference sequence). Written as DNA, the CDR3 is TGTGCCAGCAGTTTATCGGGACAGAGGGAAAGAAGCTTC. Protein: CASSLSGQRERSF.

V usage is TRBV5-1 and J usage is TRBJ1-4; D is undetermined. The ends were cut back, 4 bases at V and 2 bases at J, with 12 bases in the middle. The CDR3 runs 15 residues. Germline V gene sequence: CDR1 SGHRS, CDR2 YFSETQ. DNA for the CDR3: TGCGCCAGCAGCCAGTTTTCTGCCACTAATGAAAAACTGTTTTTT. Translating gives CASSQFSATNEKLFF.

The CDR3 protein is CASSRQRGGAFF. The CDR3 DNA sequence: TGTGCCAGCAGCCGACAGAGGGGGGGGGCTTTCTTT. The V call is TRBV14, the J call TRBJ1-1, with D perhaps matching TRBD1 (6 bases). The CDR3 consists of 12 residues. V was cut by 4 bases and J by 11 bases, with 14 bases left in between. CDR1 is SGHDN, CDR2 FVKESK, per germline.

The count of this clone is one. V is TRBV7-8 and J is TRBJ1-2, with D unclear. Trimming took off 2 bases at V and 5 bases at J, with 18 bases between the two ends. The CDR3 has 16 amino acids. Germline V lookup: CDR1 SGHVS, CDR2 FQNEAQ. The DNA for the CDR3 is TGTGCCAGCAGCTTATACGCAGTCCCCTTACGATATGGCTACACCTTC. Protein: CASSLYAVPLRYGYTF.

V usage is TRBV5-6 and J usage is TRBJ2-7; 9 nucleotides match TRBD1. The CDR3 length is 14 residues. V lost 4 bases and J lost 5; bases outside the gene matches: 7. Germline V gene lookup returns CDR1 SGHDT and CDR2 YYEEEE. CDR3 loop: CASSETGGSDEQYV. The CDR3 DNA follows: TGTGCCAGCAGCGAGACAGGGGGTTCCGACGAGCAGTACGTC.

The J gene is TRBJ2-2, the V gene TRBV5-6, with 8 bases identical to TRBD1. Germline V gives CDR1 SGHDT, CDR2 YYEEEE. V lost 4 bases, J lost 6 bases, and 11 bases stayed unmatched. CDR3 length: 16 amino acids. CDR3 region: CASSRGTGRRAGELFF. CDR3 DNA: TGTGCCAGCAGCCGAGGGACAGGTAGAAGGGCCGGGGAGCTGTTTTTT.

The genes are TRBV30 and TRBJ1-1; TRBD1 matches 7 bases. The V gene end was trimmed by 0 bases and the J gene end by 5 bases; junction bases not matched to a gene: 0. This CDR3 has 12 residues. Germline lookup yields CDR1 GTSNPN and CDR2 SVGIG (reference sequence). The DNA for the CDR3 is TGTGCCTGGAGTGTCAGGGGGACTGAAGCTTTCTTT. Translating gives CAWSVRGTEAFF. Full variable domain (rest looked up from reference TRBV30 and TRBJ1-1): SQTIHQWPATLVQPVGSPLSLECTVEGTSNPNLYWYRQAAGRGLQLLFYSVGIGQISSEVPQNLSASRPQDRQFILSSKKLLLSDSGFYLCAWSVRGTEAFFGQGTRLTVV.

The chain uses TRBV6-5 and TRBJ2-1, with 15 positions matching TRBD2. V dropped 4 bases and J dropped 9; count of bases not matched to a gene: 4. Germline V CDR1 and CDR2: MNHEY, SVGAGI. CDR3 length: 15 residues. The CDR3 is CASSFGLAGGGEQFF. The CDR3 DNA follows: TGTGCCAGCAGTTTCGGACTAGCGGGAGGGGGTGAGCAGTTCTTC.

The CDR3 DNA reads as TGCGCCAGCAGCCACGGATCTAGCGAGCAGTACTTC. Protein product: CASSHGSSEQYF. This chain connects TRBV4-1 to TRBJ2-7; D unresolved. Germline loops: CDR1 MGHRA, CDR2 YSYEKL. Trimming removed 3 bases at V and 6 bases at J, with 9 bases between. This CDR3 has 12 residues.

The chain recombines TRBV9 with TRBJ1-4; 8 positions agree with TRBD1. Trimming cost V 0 bases and J 11 bases; bases outside gene matches: 3. The CDR3 is 13 amino acids. CDR1 is SGDLS and CDR2 is YYNGEE in the germline V gene. DNA for the CDR3: TGTGCCAGCAGCGTAGGACAGGGGAGGAAACTGTTTTTT. Amino acids: CASSVGQGRKLFF.

CDR3 loop: CASSLDRSGNQPQHF. CDR3 coding DNA: TGTGCCAGCAGCCTCGACAGGTCCGGCAATCAGCCCCAGCATTTT. The J gene is TRBJ1-5, the V gene TRBV6-5; maybe TRBD1 (6 bases). V lost 6 bases, J lost 2 bases, and 14 bases lay in between. The CDR3 covers 15 residues. The germline CDR1 and CDR2 sequences are MNHEY and SVGAGI.

The rearrangement joins TRBV19 to TRBJ2-5; 11 bases line up with TRBD2. V was pared by 6 bases and J by 0 bases, with 9 bases of the junction left unmatched. This CDR3 region has 17 residues. Looked up from germline, CDR1 is LNHDA and CDR2 is SQIVND (reference sequence). The CDR3, as DNA: TGTGCCAGTAGCAAGTTAGCGGGAGGGACGTACCAAGAGACCCAGTACTTC. It translates to CASSKLAGGTYQETQYF.

This sequence joins TRBV18 and TRBJ2-3, with D possibly matching TRBD1 (5 bases). The V gene lost 6 bases and the J gene lost 6 bases, with 19 bases spanning the gap. The germline gives CDR1 KGHSH, CDR2 LQKENI. The CDR3 has 15 residues. This CDR3 reads CASSLDRRGVDTQYF. The CDR3 nucleotides are TGTGCCAGCTCCCTTGACAGAAGAGGTGTTGATACGCAGTATTTT.

The genes are TRBV30 and TRBJ1-2; 9 nucleotides agree with TRBD1. From germline, CDR1 is GTSNPN and CDR2 SVGIG (reference sequence). V was clipped by 2 bases and J by 7 bases; unmatched bases: 2. This CDR3 is built from 12 residues. Here the CDR3 reads CAWSTGGLGYTF. In nucleotides, the CDR3 is TGTGCCTGGAGTACAGGGGGCCTTGGCTACACCTTC.

This chain uses TRBV19 with TRBJ1-5; TRBD1 aligns across 7 bases. V shed 3 bases, J shed 4 bases, and the junction held 3 bases outside the gene matches. The CDR3 has 14 residues. Germline assignment: CDR1 LNHDA and CDR2 SQIVND (reference sequence). The CDR3: CASSIGQENQPQHF. Written as DNA, the CDR3 is TGTGCCAGTAGTATTGGACAGGAAAATCAGCCCCAGCATTTT.

The V gene is TRBV5-1, the J gene TRBJ1-1; D unresolved. V lost 4 bases, J lost 4 bases, and 8 bases lay in between. The CDR3 length is 12 residues. Germline V gene data show CDR1 as SGHRS and CDR2 as YFSETQ. For the CDR3, the DNA is TGCGCCAGCAGCCGGTCGGGCACTGAAGCTTTCTTT. Protein product: CASSRSGTEAFF. The full variable domain, in which reference TRBV5-1 and TRBJ1-1 provide the parts outside the CDR3, is KAGVTQTPRYLIKTRGQQVTLSCSPISGHRSVSWYQQTPGQGLQFLFEYFSETQRNKGNFPGRFSGRQFSNSRSEMNVSTLELGDSALYLCASSRSGTEAFFGQGTRLTVV.

The V and J genes are TRBV2 and TRBJ2-5; D not resolved. The CDR3 contains 13 residues. Germline V gives CDR1 SNHLY, CDR2 FYNNEI. The V end was cut by 4 bases, the J end by 5 bases, with 11 bases between. CDR3: CASSAGVRETQYF. The DNA for the CDR3 is TGTGCCAGCAGTGCAGGCGTACGGGAGACCCAGTACTTC.

This chain joins TRBV9 and TRBJ1-1; D is ambiguous. CDR1 SGDLS and CDR2 YYNGEE come from the germline V gene. V was cut by 0 bases and J by 6 bases, with 24 bases left in between. The CDR3 covers 18 residues. CDR3 coding DNA: TGTGCCAGCAGCGTAGGGCCCTACTTCACATCGACGGCGGCTGAAGCTTTCTTT. Amino acids: CASSVGPYFTSTAAEAFF.

V is TRBV2 and J is TRBJ2-7, with 8 nucleotides matching TRBD2. Per germline, CDR1 SNHLY and CDR2 FYNNEI. J lost 4 bases, V lost 7 bases, and 9 bases had no gene match. The CDR3 has 14 residues. CDR3 protein: CASKRGGDFYEQYF. Here the CDR3 DNA reads TGTGCCAGCAAACGGGGGGGCGATTTTTACGAGCAGTACTTC.

This clone was seen a handful of times. The rearrangement links TRBV10-3 to TRBJ1-5; no clear D gene. There are 13 residues in the CDR3. Looked up from germline, CDR1 is ENHRY and CDR2 is SYGVKD. The germline V and J ends were trimmed by 5 bases and 5 bases, with 10 bases remaining between them. CDR3 amino acids: CAISRDVDQPQHF. CDR3 bases: TGTGCCATCAGTCGGGATGTTGATCAGCCCCAGCATTTT.

A remark on this clone: The junction and the germline gene differ at one end; a read error may be behind it. Other DNA sequences in the sample encode the same CDR3. The chain employs TRBV27 and TRBJ2-7; tentatively, D is TRBD1 (5 bases). CDR3 size: 14 residues. Germline V lookup: CDR1 MNHEY, CDR2 SMNVEV (reference sequence). The CDR3 here is CASSLQASSYEQYF. CDR3 bases: TGTGCCAGCAGTCTACAGGCCTCCTCCTACGAGCAGTATTTC.

This clone appeared a few times. The chain employs TRBV21-1 and TRBJ2-3; the table's D call TRBD1 went unverified against the DNA. TRBV21-1 is a pseudogene segment. This CDR3 comprises 12 residues. CDR3 sequence (DNA): TGTGCCAGCCGACAGAGCACAGATACGCAGTATTTT. This translates into CASRQSTDTQYF.

The rearrangement uses TRBV7-9 and TRBJ2-3, with D uncertain. Germline values: CDR1 SEHNR, CDR2 FQNEAQ (reference sequence). The CDR3 has 13 residues. Trimming shortened V by 4 bases and J by 2 bases, and 7 bases separated the two germline ends. The CDR3 nucleotides read TGTGCCAGCAGCTCCTCTATCACAGATACGCAGTATTTT. It yields the protein CASSSSITDTQYF. Based on the CDR3 plus reference TRBV7-9 and TRBJ2-3, the full variable domain is DTGVSQNPRHKITKRGQNVTFRCDPISEHNRLYWYRQTLGQGPEFLTYFQNEAQLEKSRLLSDRFSAERPKGSFSTLEIQRTEQGDSAMYLCASSSSITDTQYFGPGTRLTVL.

The CDR3 DNA reads as TGTGCCAGCAGTTTCCCGGACGGAGGACCTCATACCTACGAGCAGTACTTC. This sequence encodes CASSFPDGGPHTYEQYF. The chain combines TRBV28 with TRBJ2-7; D is perhaps TRBD2 (5 bases). Trimming left V 3 bases short and J 2 bases short, with 20 bases between. CDR1 and CDR2 from the germline V gene are MDHEN and SYDVKM. CDR3 length equals 17 residues.